The rows below give T cell receptor beta chains drawn from one sample of a study of blood T cell repertoires in COVID-19. Method: immunoSEQ multiplex PCR; TCRdb's copy keeps in-frame clones and lacks some. The sample carries about 150,000 clones, approximately 83% recorded once. Input material: PBMCs or T cells enriched from blood (not recorded which). The receptor source for this set is a man aged 70 or older who had been exposed to COVID-19. Both conserved end residues are part of each CDR3. A D gene is named only where the DNA matches it firmly. A row's size may be missing; if present it is once, few, many or a size class.

j_call | v_call | d_call | clone_size | cdr3_aa | cdr3_nt
TRBJ2-5 | TRBV2 | TRBD1 | - | CASSLQTGTAQETQYF | TGTGCCAGCAGTCTACAAACCGGGACAGCTCAAGAGACCCAGTACTTC
TRBJ2-7 | TRBV18 | TRBD1 | - | CASSPPGQGPDGEYF | TGTGCCAGCTCACCACCGGGACAGGGGCCCGATGGGGAGTACTTC
TRBJ2-1 | TRBV27 | - | - | CASSQGFNEQFF | TGTGCCAGCTCACAGGGTTTTAATGAGCAGTTCTTC
TRBJ2-5 | TRBV7-8 | - | - | CASSANIRRETQYF | TGTGCCAGCAGCGCAAATATTCGGCGGGAGACCCAGTACTTC
TRBJ2-7 | TRBV2 | - | - | CAGRTESYEQYF | TGTGCCGGACGGACAGAGTCTTACGAGCAGTACTTC
TRBJ2-5 | TRBV7-9 | TRBD1 | once | CASSLNRGLRETQYF | TGTGCCAGCAGCCTCAACAGGGGGCTCAGGGAGACCCAGTACTTC
TRBJ1-2 | TRBV12-3/TRBV12-4 | - | - | CASSFQGYYGYTF | TGTGCCAGCAGTTTCCAGGGGTACTATGGCTACACCTTC
TRBJ2-1 | TRBV30 | TRBD2 | - | CAWKDAGGLLYNEQFF | TGTGCCTGGAAAGACGCGGGGGGCCTTCTATACAATGAGCAGTTCTTC
TRBJ1-2 | TRBV11-2 | - | - | CASSPNTAYGYTF | TGTGCCAGCAGCCCGAATACAGCTTATGGCTACACCTTC
TRBJ2-7 | TRBV3-1/TRBV3-2 | - | - | CASSQAPGEGEQYF | TGTGCCAGCAGCCAAGCCCCGGGAGAGGGCGAGCAGTACTTC
TRBJ2-3 | TRBV7-9 | TRBD2 | - | CASSSISGGAVRTDTQYF | TGTGCCAGCAGCTCCATTAGCGGGGGGGCAGTACGGACAGATACGCAGTATTTT
TRBJ1-2 | TRBV19 | TRBD1 | - | CASGDRGPRVAGYTF | TGTGCCAGCGGGGACAGGGGGCCCCGGGTCGCTGGCTACACCTTC
TRBJ2-2 | TRBV19 | - | - | CASRSRGSGELFF | TGTGCCAGTAGATCTCGGGGGAGCGGGGAGCTGTTTTTT
TRBJ2-5 | TRBV5-1 | - | once | CASTMGGRGTQYF | TGCGCCAGCACCATGGGGGGAAGGGGTACCCAGTACTTC
TRBJ1-3 | TRBV12-3/TRBV12-4 | TRBD1 | - | CASSRQGNTIYF | TGTGCCAGCAGCCGACAGGGGAACACCATATATTTT
TRBJ2-6 | TRBV19 | - | - | CASSIVPPLMSGANVLTF | TGTGCCAGTAGTATAGTTCCCCCTCTAATGTCTGGGGCCAACGTCCTGACTTTC
TRBJ2-2 | TRBV30 | TRBD1 | - | CAWSVGTAGELFF | TGTGCCTGGAGTGTAGGGACAGCCGGGGAGCTGTTTTTT
TRBJ1-5 | TRBV2 | - | - | CASKGDSNQPQHF | TGTGCCAGCAAAGGGGATAGCAATCAGCCCCAGCATTTT
TRBJ2-1 | TRBV3-1/TRBV3-2 | - | - | CASSQPTSRQFF | TGTGCCAGCAGCCAACCAACCTCCAGGCAGTTCTTC
TRBJ2-2 | TRBV19 | - | - | CASSGPWEEQGVGTGELFF | TGTGCCAGTAGCGGCCCCTGGGAGGAGCAGGGGGTCGGGACCGGGGAGCTGTTTTTT
TRBJ1-1 | TRBV5-6 | - | - | CASSGLTGNTEAFF | TGTGCCAGCAGCGGTTTGACAGGGAACACTGAAGCTTTCTTT
TRBJ1-5 | TRBV2 | TRBD1 | - | CASSYRDRLNQPQHF | TGTGCCAGCAGTTACCGGGACAGGCTCAATCAGCCCCAGCATTTT
TRBJ1-5 | TRBV5-6 | TRBD1 | - | CASSLWTGNNQPQHF | TGTGCCAGCAGCTTGTGGACAGGCAACAATCAGCCCCAGCATTTT
TRBJ1-1 | TRBV5-1 | - | - | CASSSGDPEGTEAFF | TGCGCCAGCAGCTCAGGTGACCCGGAGGGCACTGAAGCTTTCTTT
TRBJ2-3 | TRBV7-9 | TRBD2 | - | CAARRGNTDTQYF | TGTGCCGCGAGGCGGGGGAACACAGATACGCAGTATTTT
TRBJ2-1 | TRBV5-1 | - | - | CASSFRDGGEQFF | TGCGCCAGCAGCTTCCGAGACGGCGGTGAGCAGTTCTTC
TRBJ1-2 | TRBV5-5 | TRBD1 | - | CASSLMQGAGYTF | TGTGCCAGCAGCTTGATGCAGGGGGCTGGCTACACCTTC
TRBJ2-7 | TRBV7-2 | - | - | CASSLAGEQRYEQYF | TGTGCCAGCAGCTTAGCAGGGGAACAAAGGTACGAGCAGTACTTC
TRBJ2-7 | TRBV15 | TRBD1 | - | CATSRLRDRDTHEQYF | TGTGCCACCAGCAGGTTAAGGGACAGGGATACCCACGAGCAGTACTTC
TRBJ1-6 | TRBV27 | TRBD1 | - | CASTGGRQGFYNSPLHF | TGTGCCAGCACCGGGGGAAGACAGGGATTCTATAATTCACCCCTCCACTTT
TRBJ2-3 | TRBV6-5 | - | - | CASRNRGGSDTQYF | TGTGCCAGCCGAAACAGGGGGGGGTCAGATACGCAGTATTTT
TRBJ2-1 | TRBV9 | TRBD2 | - | CASSRTSGNNEQFF | TGTGCCAGCAGCCGGACTAGCGGGAACAATGAGCAGTTCTTC
TRBJ2-2 | TRBV7-9 | - | few | CASSLASGTGELFF | TGTGCCAGCAGCTTAGCCTCAGGGACCGGGGAGCTGTTTTTT
TRBJ1-6 | TRBV2 | TRBD1 | - | CASNRDRVNSPLHF | TGTGCCAGCAATAGGGACAGGGTTAATTCACCCCTCCACTTT
TRBJ2-1 | TRBV3-1/TRBV3-2 | TRBD2 | once | CASSQDKLAGGNEQFF | TGTGCCAGCAGCCAAGATAAGCTAGCGGGTGGCAATGAGCAGTTCTTC
TRBJ2-3 | TRBV5-1 | TRBD1 | - | CASSLTGGSQDTQYF | TGCGCCAGCAGCTTGACAGGGGGTTCTCAAGATACGCAGTATTTT
TRBJ2-2 | TRBV5-1 | TRBD2 | - | CASSGLGAGAYTGELFF | TGCGCCAGCAGTGGTCTAGGGGCGGGAGCTTACACCGGGGAGCTGTTTTTT
TRBJ1-2 | TRBV6-5 | TRBD1 | - | CASTQTGGDYGYTF | TGTGCCAGCACCCAAACAGGGGGCGACTATGGCTACACCTTC
TRBJ2-7 | TRBV7-3 | - | - | CASSLAGTEGSYEQYF | TGTGCCAGCAGCTTAGCGGGGACCGAAGGATCCTACGAGCAGTACTTC
TRBJ1-2 | TRBV13 | TRBD1 | - | CASSWTLRDREIYGYTF | TGTGCCAGCAGCTGGACCCTTCGGGACAGGGAAATCTATGGCTACACCTTC
TRBJ1-6 | TRBV7-3 | - | - | CASSAPGHLNLSYNSPLHF | TGTGCCAGCAGCGCCCCGGGACATTTAAACCTCTCCTATAATTCACCCCTCCACTTT
TRBJ1-3 | TRBV21-1 | - | - | CASNPTRTLQEAGNTIYF | TGTGCCAGCAACCCAACCCGGACCCTCCAGGAGGCTGGAAACACCATATATTTT
TRBJ2-7 | TRBV10-1 | - | - | CTTHSYEQYF | TGTACCACACACTCCTACGAGCAGTACTTC
TRBJ2-3 | TRBV7-9 | - | - | CASSLAAGTGGTDTQYF | TGTGCCAGCAGCTTAGCGGCCGGGACTGGGGGCACAGATACGCAGTATTTT
TRBJ1-2 | TRBV28 | TRBD1 | few | CASSSGGGGEGYTF | TGTGCCAGCAGTTCCGGCGGAGGGGGCGAGGGCTACACCTTC
TRBJ2-7 | TRBV28 | - | - | CASSEGLGNEQYF | TGTGCCAGCAGCGAAGGATTGGGCAACGAGCAGTACTTC
TRBJ2-3 | TRBV7-7 | TRBD1 | - | CASSPGTGPTDTQYF | TGTGCCAGCAGCCCCGGGACAGGGCCCACAGATACGCAGTATTTT
TRBJ1-5 | TRBV18 | - | - | CASSGGIEQPQHF | TGTGCCAGCTCAGGGGGGATTGAGCAGCCCCAGCATTTT
TRBJ2-7 | TRBV4-1 | TRBD1 | - | CASSKGQGPSYEQYF | TGCGCCAGCAGCAAGGGACAGGGGCCGTCCTACGAGCAGTACTTC
TRBJ2-7 | TRBV19 | - | - | CASTPRRGLEQYF | TGTGCCAGTACCCCGAGGAGGGGATTAGAGCAGTACTTC